This record looks at one T cell receptor (beta chain) sequence and its context. PCR primers comprised 60 Vbeta and 13 Jbeta primers. Clones were sequenced by immunoSEQ multiplex PCR, and TCRdb holds only the in-frame ones, with some missing. The data hold some 150,000 clones, with approximately 64% observed a single time. The data originate from a study of cytomegalovirus exposure and HLA in healthy donors. Sequencing was carried out using PBMCs. The clonotype was recovered from a middle-aged woman in good health and CMV-seronegative.

The CDR3 here is CASSQDGVTRGDTQYF. The CDR3 DNA sequence: TGCGCCAGCAGCCAAGATGGGGTAACCCGGGGAGATACGCAGTATTTT. The chain links TRBV4-3 to TRBJ2-3, with a weak D call TRBD2 (5 bases). Between the trimmed V and J ends, which lost 0 bases and 5 bases, there was a span of 15 bases. This CDR3 is built from 16 residues. Germline CDR1 and CDR2: LGHNA and YSLEER.